This T cell receptor beta chain originates from a study of response to subunit inactivated influenza vaccine. From the RT-PCR reads, TCRdb called clonotypes with MiXCR, one entry per CDR3 protein. The data hold 650,000 to 850,000 distinct CDR3 sequences, with approximately 15% observed a single time. This clonotype appeared many times. V shed 4 bases, J shed 3 bases, and the junction held 3 bases outside the gene matches. Looked up from germline, CDR1 is DFQATT and CDR2 is SNEGSKA (reference sequence). This CDR3 has 13 amino acids. The specimen comprised PBMCs from blood, sampled 14 days before vaccination. The receptor was derived from a man between 50 and 59 years old who received an inactivated influenza vaccine. This chain joins TRBV20-1 and TRBJ2-7; TRBD1 matches 10 bases. In DNA, the CDR3 is TGCAGTGCTACCGGGACAGGGGTCTACGAGCAGTACTTC. Residues: CSATGTGVYEQYF.